These T cell receptor beta chains were read from a single sample in a study of cytomegalovirus exposure and HLA in healthy donors. Generated by immunoSEQ multiplex PCR, the TCRdb table keeps only in-frame clones and is missing some. The sample includes fewer than 140,000 clones, 70% to 75% of them seen just once. The sample consisted of PBMCs. These TCRs come from a female donor in good health and CMV-seronegative. The CDR3 runs from the conserved cysteine through the conserved F or W. A D gene is named only where the DNA matches it firmly. The size entry is marked missing in some rows and otherwise reads once, few, many or a size class.

j_call: TRBJ2-1; d_call: -; v_call: TRBV19; clone_size: few; cdr3_length: 12; cdr3_aa: CASSLRYNEQFF; cdr3_nt: TGTGCCAGTAGTCTCCGGTACAATGAGCAGTTCTTC
j_call: TRBJ2-7; d_call: -; v_call: TRBV5-1; clone_size: -; cdr3_length: 15; cdr3_aa: CASSQGLSGRNEQYF; cdr3_nt: TGCGCCAGCAGCCAAGGCCTAAGTGGGAGGAACGAGCAGTACTTC
j_call: TRBJ2-2; d_call: TRBD2; v_call: TRBV10-1; clone_size: -; cdr3_length: 13; cdr3_aa: CASSGTSFGELFF; cdr3_nt: TGCGCCAGCAGTGGGACTAGCTTCGGGGAGCTGTTTTTT
j_call: TRBJ2-5; d_call: TRBD2; v_call: TRBV7-8; clone_size: -; cdr3_length: 16; cdr3_aa: CASSLQGLGVQETQYF; cdr3_nt: TGTGCCAGCAGCTTACAGGGACTAGGGGTCCAAGAGACCCAGTACTTC
j_call: TRBJ2-7; d_call: -; v_call: TRBV5-1; clone_size: once; cdr3_length: 15; cdr3_aa: CASSLSTVDSYEQYF; cdr3_nt: TGCGCCAGCAGCTTGTCGACTGTGGACTCCTACGAGCAGTACTTC
j_call: TRBJ1-5; d_call: -; v_call: TRBV4-1; clone_size: -; cdr3_length: 15; cdr3_aa: CASSQDAGLNQPQHF; cdr3_nt: TGCGCCAGCAGCCAAGATGCCGGGTTGAATCAGCCCCAGCATTTT
j_call: TRBJ1-2; d_call: -; v_call: TRBV29-1; clone_size: -; cdr3_length: 13; cdr3_aa: CSAGSQRNYGYTF; cdr3_nt: TGCAGCGCCGGTAGTCAGCGTAACTATGGCTACACCTTC
j_call: TRBJ2-5; d_call: -; v_call: TRBV5-4; clone_size: medium-sized; cdr3_length: 13; cdr3_aa: CASRYRFEETQYF; cdr3_nt: TGTGCCAGCAGGTACAGGTTTGAAGAGACCCAGTACTTC
j_call: TRBJ2-1; d_call: TRBD1; v_call: TRBV11-3; clone_size: -; cdr3_length: 20; cdr3_aa: CASSLDGQGRLTLHYNEQFF; cdr3_nt: TGTGCCAGCAGCTTAGATGGACAGGGGCGGTTGACGTTACACTACAATGAGCAGTTCTTC
j_call: TRBJ2-1; d_call: -; v_call: TRBV29-1; clone_size: -; cdr3_length: 13; cdr3_aa: CSVTSSPYNEQFF; cdr3_nt: TGCAGCGTTACTAGCTCCCCGTACAATGAGCAGTTCTTC
j_call: TRBJ1-2; d_call: -; v_call: TRBV5-5; clone_size: -; cdr3_length: 12; cdr3_aa: CASRREGYGYTF; cdr3_nt: TGTGCCAGCAGACGGGAGGGCTATGGCTACACCTTC
j_call: TRBJ2-7; d_call: -; v_call: TRBV7-3; clone_size: once; cdr3_length: 13; cdr3_aa: CASSLEGGHEQYF; cdr3_nt: TGTGCCAGCAGCTTAGAGGGGGGGCACGAGCAGTACTTC
j_call: TRBJ1-2; d_call: -; v_call: TRBV19; clone_size: -; cdr3_length: 14; cdr3_aa: CASSIQGSNYGYTF; cdr3_nt: TGTGCCAGTAGTATCCAGGGATCTAACTATGGCTACACCTTC
j_call: TRBJ2-7; d_call: -; v_call: TRBV19; clone_size: few; cdr3_length: 15; cdr3_aa: CASSPARVASYEQYF; cdr3_nt: TGTGCCAGTAGTCCCGCCAGGGTGGCCTCCTACGAGCAGTACTTC
j_call: TRBJ2-5; d_call: TRBD1; v_call: TRBV28; clone_size: few; cdr3_length: 17; cdr3_aa: CASSSVQGGTGAETQYF; cdr3_nt: TGTGCCAGCAGTTCCGTCCAAGGGGGCACAGGAGCAGAGACCCAGTACTTC
j_call: TRBJ1-2; d_call: TRBD1; v_call: TRBV7-9; clone_size: once; cdr3_length: 18; cdr3_aa: CASSFRRNRGIGDYGYTF; cdr3_nt: TGTGCCAGCAGCTTTCGTCGTAACAGGGGCATCGGAGACTATGGCTACACCTTC
j_call: TRBJ2-1; d_call: TRBD2; v_call: TRBV30; clone_size: -; cdr3_length: 14; cdr3_aa: CAWSRTSGYNEQFF; cdr3_nt: TGTGCCTGGAGTAGGACTAGCGGATACAATGAGCAGTTCTTC
j_call: TRBJ2-1; d_call: TRBD1; v_call: TRBV29-1; clone_size: -; cdr3_length: 17; cdr3_aa: CSAAAPPGQGFYNEQFF; cdr3_nt: TGCAGCGCAGCAGCCCCCCCGGGACAGGGGTTCTACAATGAGCAGTTCTTC
j_call: TRBJ2-3; d_call: TRBD2; v_call: TRBV7-9; clone_size: -; cdr3_length: 16; cdr3_aa: CASSSRRLAGSDTQYF; cdr3_nt: TGTGCCAGCAGTTCCCGGAGACTAGCGGGTTCAGATACGCAGTATTTT
j_call: TRBJ2-7; d_call: TRBD2; v_call: TRBV7-9; clone_size: -; cdr3_length: 16; cdr3_aa: CASSSNTSGRAFRQYF; cdr3_nt: TGTGCCAGCAGCTCAAACACTAGCGGGAGGGCCTTCCGGCAGTACTTC
j_call: TRBJ1-1; d_call: -; v_call: TRBV4-2; clone_size: -; cdr3_length: 15; cdr3_aa: CASSQGGGQNTEAFF; cdr3_nt: TGTGCCAGCAGCCAAGGGGGGGGGCAGAACACTGAAGCTTTCTTT
j_call: TRBJ2-5; d_call: TRBD2; v_call: TRBV4-1; clone_size: many; cdr3_length: 17; cdr3_aa: CASSQDEGLAGGETQYF; cdr3_nt: TGCGCCAGCAGCCAAGATGAGGGGCTAGCGGGAGGAGAGACCCAGTACTTC
j_call: TRBJ2-7; d_call: TRBD1; v_call: TRBV7-2; clone_size: -; cdr3_length: 16; cdr3_aa: CASSRFPGQGAYEQYF; cdr3_nt: TGTGCCAGCAGCCGTTTTCCGGGACAGGGGGCCTACGAGCAGTACTTC
j_call: TRBJ2-1; d_call: -; v_call: TRBV6-5; clone_size: few; cdr3_length: 14; cdr3_aa: CASSYSGEYNEQFF; cdr3_nt: TGTGCCAGCAGTTACTCAGGGGAATACAATGAGCAGTTCTTC
j_call: TRBJ1-1; d_call: TRBD1; v_call: TRBV5-4; clone_size: -; cdr3_length: 14; cdr3_aa: CASSRTGVNTEAFF; cdr3_nt: TGTGCCAGCAGCAGAACAGGGGTGAACACTGAAGCTTTCTTT
j_call: TRBJ2-3; d_call: -; v_call: TRBV18; clone_size: -; cdr3_length: 13; cdr3_aa: CASSPFAADTQYF; cdr3_nt: TGTGCCAGCTCCCCCTTTGCTGCGGATACGCAGTATTTT
j_call: TRBJ2-3; d_call: TRBD1; v_call: TRBV5-4; clone_size: -; cdr3_length: 13; cdr3_aa: CASSLLSDRVEYF; cdr3_nt: TGTGCCAGCAGCCTCCTCTCGGACAGGGTGGAGTATTTT
j_call: TRBJ1-1; d_call: TRBD1; v_call: TRBV28; clone_size: -; cdr3_length: 14; cdr3_aa: CASSLGQNHIEAFF; cdr3_nt: TGTGCCAGCAGTTTGGGACAGAATCACATTGAAGCTTTCTTT
j_call: TRBJ2-5; d_call: TRBD2; v_call: TRBV6-5; clone_size: -; cdr3_length: 13; cdr3_aa: CASSSGRGETQYF; cdr3_nt: TGTGCCAGCAGCAGCGGGAGGGGTGAGACCCAGTACTTC
j_call: TRBJ2-7; d_call: -; v_call: TRBV29-1; clone_size: once; cdr3_length: 11; cdr3_aa: CSVLYEYEQYF; cdr3_nt: TGCAGCGTTCTCTATGAGTACGAGCAGTACTTC
j_call: TRBJ2-1; d_call: TRBD2; v_call: TRBV27; clone_size: -; cdr3_length: 13; cdr3_aa: CAASTSGTNEQFF; cdr3_nt: TGTGCCGCCTCGACTAGCGGGACGAATGAGCAGTTCTTC
j_call: TRBJ2-2; d_call: -; v_call: TRBV9; clone_size: -; cdr3_length: 15; cdr3_aa: CASSVGGGITGELFF; cdr3_nt: TGTGCCAGCAGCGTAGGAGGGGGTATCACCGGGGAGCTGTTTTTT
j_call: TRBJ1-3; d_call: -; v_call: TRBV30; clone_size: -; cdr3_length: 13; cdr3_aa: CAWSVLGGNTIYF; cdr3_nt: TGTGCCTGGAGTGTACTAGGTGGAAACACCATATATTTT
j_call: TRBJ1-2; d_call: TRBD1; v_call: TRBV14; clone_size: once; cdr3_length: 14; cdr3_aa: CASSQGLTGGLYTF; cdr3_nt: TGTGCCAGCAGCCAAGGGTTAACAGGGGGCCTGTACACCTTC
j_call: TRBJ2-2; d_call: TRBD2; v_call: TRBV19; clone_size: once; cdr3_length: 17; cdr3_aa: CASSITPGTSFAGELFF; cdr3_nt: TGTGCCAGTAGTATAACCCCCGGGACTAGCTTCGCCGGGGAGCTGTTTTTT
j_call: TRBJ1-1; d_call: -; v_call: TRBV10-3; clone_size: -; cdr3_length: 13; cdr3_aa: CAISDRGYTEAFF; cdr3_nt: TGTGCCATCAGTGACAGGGGCTACACTGAAGCTTTCTTT
j_call: TRBJ1-1; d_call: -; v_call: TRBV5-1; clone_size: -; cdr3_length: 12; cdr3_aa: CASSLEAGRAFF; cdr3_nt: TGCGCCAGCAGCTTGGAAGCGGGACGGGCTTTCTTT
j_call: TRBJ2-2; d_call: -; v_call: TRBV27; clone_size: -; cdr3_length: 15; cdr3_aa: CASSPRQAFAGELFF; cdr3_nt: TGTGCCAGCAGTCCCCGACAGGCGTTTGCCGGGGAGCTGTTTTTT
j_call: TRBJ1-5; d_call: -; v_call: TRBV10-2; clone_size: -; cdr3_length: 13; cdr3_aa: CASSEKGGQPQHF; cdr3_nt: TGCGCCAGCAGTGAGAAGGGAGGCCAGCCCCAGCATTTT
j_call: TRBJ2-7; d_call: TRBD1; v_call: TRBV19; clone_size: -; cdr3_length: 17; cdr3_aa: CASLLQDRDLWTYEQYF; cdr3_nt: TGTGCCAGTCTTTTGCAGGACAGGGACCTATGGACCTACGAGCAGTACTTC
j_call: TRBJ1-5; d_call: TRBD1; v_call: TRBV7-3; clone_size: once; cdr3_length: 15; cdr3_aa: CASSWTGGAGQPQHF; cdr3_nt: TGTGCCAGCAGCTGGACAGGGGGCGCGGGTCAGCCCCAGCATTTT
j_call: TRBJ2-1; d_call: -; v_call: TRBV30; clone_size: -; cdr3_length: 14; cdr3_aa: CAWSVGGTDNEQFF; cdr3_nt: TGTGCCTGGAGTGTGGGCGGGACAGACAATGAGCAGTTCTTC
j_call: TRBJ2-6; d_call: -; v_call: TRBV15; clone_size: -; cdr3_length: 16; cdr3_aa: CATSRPDNSGANVLTF; cdr3_nt: TGTGCCACCAGCAGACCCGACAACTCTGGGGCCAACGTCCTGACTTTC
j_call: TRBJ2-1; d_call: TRBD2; v_call: TRBV14; clone_size: -; cdr3_length: 18; cdr3_aa: CASSPDERLAGVPYEQFF; cdr3_nt: TGTGCCAGCAGCCCGGACGAAAGACTAGCGGGAGTCCCCTATGAGCAGTTCTTC
j_call: TRBJ1-1; d_call: -; v_call: TRBV7-3; clone_size: -; cdr3_length: 13; cdr3_aa: CATKPGENTEAFF; cdr3_nt: TGTGCCACCAAACCGGGAGAGAACACTGAAGCTTTCTTT
j_call: TRBJ2-2; d_call: -; v_call: TRBV10-1; clone_size: -; cdr3_length: 16; cdr3_aa: CASSESRGQNTGELFF; cdr3_nt: TGCGCCAGCAGTGAGTCTCGTGGCCAGAACACCGGGGAGCTGTTTTTT
j_call: TRBJ2-7; d_call: -; v_call: TRBV2; clone_size: -; cdr3_length: 12; cdr3_aa: CASRGRSYEQYF; cdr3_nt: TGTGCCAGCAGGGGGAGATCCTACGAGCAGTACTTC
j_call: TRBJ2-1; d_call: TRBD1; v_call: TRBV5-1; clone_size: -; cdr3_length: 18; cdr3_aa: CASSLAKDRGDSYNEQFF; cdr3_nt: TGCGCCAGCTCCCTGGCCAAGGACAGGGGGGACTCCTACAATGAGCAGTTCTTC
j_call: TRBJ2-6; d_call: -; v_call: TRBV5-5; clone_size: -; cdr3_length: 17; cdr3_aa: CASSLLGHTSGANVLTF; cdr3_nt: TGTGCCAGCAGCCTGCTGGGACATACCTCTGGGGCCAACGTCCTGACTTTC
j_call: TRBJ1-2; d_call: -; v_call: TRBV19; clone_size: -; cdr3_length: 14; cdr3_aa: CASSISGESYGYTF; cdr3_nt: TGTGCCAGTAGTATTTCAGGGGAATCCTATGGCTACACCTTC
j_call: TRBJ1-2; d_call: -; v_call: TRBV30; clone_size: -; cdr3_length: 12; cdr3_aa: CARRGVNYGYTF; cdr3_nt: TGTGCCCGGAGGGGAGTTAACTATGGCTACACCTTC
j_call: TRBJ1-2; d_call: TRBD1; v_call: TRBV5-4; clone_size: -; cdr3_length: 13; cdr3_aa: CASRSTGGPGYTF; cdr3_nt: TGTGCCAGCAGGTCGACAGGGGGGCCTGGCTACACCTTC
j_call: TRBJ1-1; d_call: -; v_call: TRBV7-2; clone_size: -; cdr3_length: 13; cdr3_aa: CASSPYRATEAFF; cdr3_nt: TGTGCCAGCAGCCCCTACAGGGCCACTGAAGCTTTCTTT
j_call: TRBJ2-4; d_call: TRBD2; v_call: TRBV27; clone_size: -; cdr3_length: 18; cdr3_aa: CASSLFRASGEPKNIQYF; cdr3_nt: TGTGCCAGCAGTTTATTCCGCGCTAGCGGGGAGCCCAAAAACATTCAGTACTTC
j_call: TRBJ2-7; d_call: TRBD2; v_call: TRBV4-1; clone_size: -; cdr3_length: 14; cdr3_aa: CASSQQRGTYEQYF; cdr3_nt: TGCGCCAGCAGCCAACAGCGGGGCACCTACGAGCAGTACTTC